Shown below are 7 T cell receptor beta chains from a single sample sequenced in a study of blood T cell repertoires in COVID-19. Sequencing was performed with immunoSEQ multiplex PCR; in TCRdb, only in-frame clones are kept and a portion is missing. The sample contains under 250,000 clones, 88% of which appear only once. Sequenced material: peripheral blood. These receptors came from a man aged 35-49 years with acute or convalescent COVID-19.

V usage is TRBV28 and J usage is TRBJ1-2, with D maybe TRBD1 (6 bases). This CDR3 is built from 15 residues. The ends were cut back, 2 bases at V and 4 bases at J, with 14 bases in the middle. CDR1 and CDR2 (germline): MDHEN, SYDVKM. CDR3 sequence: CASSLGGGQGYGYTF. In DNA, the CDR3 is TGTGCCAGCAGTTTAGGCGGGGGGCAGGGCTATGGCTACACCTTC.

The chain joins TRBV6-5 to TRBJ1-5; possible D gene TRBD1, 6 bases. The CDR3 spans 15 residues. Germline V gene data show CDR1 as MNHEY and CDR2 as SVGAGI. Trimming shortened V by 6 bases and J by 0 bases, and 12 bases separated the two germline ends. CDR3 DNA: TGTGCCAGCAGGGGGACACTCGATAGCAATCAGCCCCAGCATTTT. Amino acids: CASRGTLDSNQPQHF.

V gene TRBV7-8 combines with J gene TRBJ2-3, with TRBD2 identical over 7 bases. This CDR3 comprises 15 residues. CDR1 and CDR2 (germline): SGHVS, FQNEAQ. V dropped 6 bases and J dropped 1; count of bases not matched to a gene: 7. The CDR3 region has the DNA TGTGCCAGCAGTCAAGGACTAGGGGGCACAGATACGCAGTATTTT. This codes for CASSQGLGGTDTQYF. Using reference TRBV7-8 and TRBJ2-3 for the parts outside the CDR3, the full variable domain is GAGVSQSPRYKVAKRGQDVALRCDPISGHVSLFWYQQALGQGPEFLTYFQNEAQLDKSGLPSDRFFAERPEGSVSTLKIQRTQQEDSAVYLCASSQGLGGTDTQYFGPGTRLTVL.

This clone was seen repeatedly, ten times or more. DNA of the CDR3: TGTGCCAGCAGTGAGGGTTTGGGGGGTTCTGAAGCTTTCTTT. It codes for CASSEGLGGSEAFF. The genes are TRBV27 and TRBJ1-1, with D maybe TRBD1 (5 bases). V was pared by 5 bases and J by 6 bases, with 16 bases between. The CDR3 contains 14 residues. CDR1 is MNHEY and CDR2 is SMNVEV in the germline V gene (reference sequence).

The chain combines TRBV6-1 with TRBJ2-7; 7 bases fit TRBD2. CDR1 MNHNS and CDR2 SASEGT come from the germline V gene. The CDR3 spans 17 residues. With V trimmed by 2 bases and J by 4 bases, 14 bases remained unmatched. The CDR3 spells CASSERGAGIGVYEQYF. Here the CDR3 DNA reads TGTGCCAGCAGTGAACGCGGAGCGGGAATTGGGGTATACGAGCAGTACTTC.

This chain connects TRBV20-1 to TRBJ1-5; perhaps TRBD1 as D (6 bases). V lost 3 bases and J 5 bases, leaving 17 bases between the germline ends. Germline loops: CDR1 DFQATT, CDR2 SNEGSKA (reference sequence). The CDR3 is made up of 15 amino acids. CDR3: CSASLTGPGYQPQHF. The CDR3 DNA follows: TGCAGTGCTAGTTTAACAGGGCCGGGCTATCAGCCCCAGCATTTT.

This clone was observed a handful of times. This chain links TRBV12-3 or TRBV12-4 with TRBJ1-2, with 9 nucleotides matching TRBD1. This CDR3 is 13 amino acids long. Losses at the gene ends were 4 bases for V and 5 bases for J; bases not matched to a gene: 2. The chain's CDR3 is CASSYRGHYGYTF. CDR3 DNA sequence: TGTGCCAGCAGTTACAGGGGGCATTATGGCTACACCTTC.